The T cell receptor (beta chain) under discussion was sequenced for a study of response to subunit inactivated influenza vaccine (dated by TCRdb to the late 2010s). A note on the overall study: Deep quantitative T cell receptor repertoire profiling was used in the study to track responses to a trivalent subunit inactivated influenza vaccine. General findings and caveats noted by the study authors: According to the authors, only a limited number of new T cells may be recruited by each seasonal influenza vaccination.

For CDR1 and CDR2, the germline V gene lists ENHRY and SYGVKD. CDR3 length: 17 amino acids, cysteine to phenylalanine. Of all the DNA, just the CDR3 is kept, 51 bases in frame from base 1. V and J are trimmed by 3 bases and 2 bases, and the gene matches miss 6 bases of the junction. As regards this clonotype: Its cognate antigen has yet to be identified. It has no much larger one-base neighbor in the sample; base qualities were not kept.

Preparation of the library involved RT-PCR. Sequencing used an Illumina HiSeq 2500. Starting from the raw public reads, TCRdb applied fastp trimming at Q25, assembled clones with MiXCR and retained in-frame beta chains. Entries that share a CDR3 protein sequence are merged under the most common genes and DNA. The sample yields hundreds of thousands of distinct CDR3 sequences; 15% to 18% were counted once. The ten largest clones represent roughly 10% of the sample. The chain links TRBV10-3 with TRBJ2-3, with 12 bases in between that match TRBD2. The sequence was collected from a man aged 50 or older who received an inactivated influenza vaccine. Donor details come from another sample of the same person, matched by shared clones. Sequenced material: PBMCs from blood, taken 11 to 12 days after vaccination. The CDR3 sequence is CAISERLAGVATDTQYF. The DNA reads TGTGCCATCAGTGAAAGACTAGCGGGAGTAGCCACAGATACGCAGTATTTT.